The T cell receptor (beta chain) described here comes from a study of blood T cell repertoires in COVID-19 (dated by TCRdb to the early 2020s). Notes on the research overall: Samples covering the acute and convalescent phases of COVID-19 were provided by collaborators in the United States, Italy and Spain. The prospective study material was composed of cDNA or gDNA derived from T cells, B-cell-depleted T cells, or PBMCs. The dataset comprised deeply sampled blood TCRbeta repertoires from subjects exposed to, actively infected with, or recovered from COVID-19. The repertoires were released in a freely available public database meant as a resource for research on the immune response to SARS-CoV-2. The samples were drawn from the first 160 participants of the ongoing ImmuneRACE study and from roughly 1,300 subjects provided by 6 global collaborators. Nearly every sample came with metadata listing a de-identified subject ID, COVID-19 status, age in years and sex. Where available, HLA class I and class II types were obtained from metadata supplied by the sample provider rather than from assay-based typing.

Whole blood was collected in K2EDTA tubes by collaborating institutions according to the institutions' own protocols. For TCRbeta analysis, collaborators shipped samples as frozen whole blood, isolated PBMCs, or DNA extracted from either of those sample types. TCRbeta CDR3 regions were amplified from genomic DNA using the immunoSEQ Assay, a bias-controlled multiplex PCR. The original pipeline was this. The number of nucleated cells in each sample was estimated from the amplification of reference gene primers within the assay. Sequence reads were collapsed and filtered to measure the absolute abundance of every unique TCRbeta CDR3 rearrangement. For each sample, productive Simpson clonality was calculated as the square root of Simpson's diversity index across productive rearrangements. Sourced from immuneACCESS, this table was stored by TCRdb with only in-frame sequences that have V and J called. A share of the clones is absent; for the studies checked, an unresolved V gene accounts for under half, and the remainder has no known explanation. V, J and clone size reflect that table, while D and trimming were determined from the DNA. This sample holds approximately 77,000 clones; more than 80% were observed only once. 15% to 20% of the sample is taken by the ten largest.

This clone was counted a single time. This clone's antigen is unknown. Per-nucleotide qualities are absent, and no much larger clonotype sits a single base away. The full study reports these points: The amount of clinical and demographic metadata varied by source and participant and was provided uncurated.

The specimen was peripheral blood. This TCR came from a woman in her sixties or seventies with acute or convalescent COVID-19.

CDR3 reads: CASSLDGTFREAFF. Read as DNA, the sequence is TGTGCCAGCAGCTTGGACGGGACATTTCGAGAAGCTTTCTTT. The sequence joins TRBV5-5 to TRBJ1-1; 6 matching bases give a weak D call of TRBD1. From the germline V gene (reference sequence), CDR1 is SGHKS and CDR2 is YYEKEE. V and J lose 0 bases and 8 bases, and a span of 14 bases separates them. The CDR3 runs 14 residues from the cysteine to the phenylalanine. Kept here is only the CDR3 DNA, which spans 42 bases and is read in frame from base 1.